This record looks at one T cell receptor beta chain sequence and its context. Antigen unknown. The germline V gene encodes CDR1 SGHRS and CDR2 YFSETQ. V lost 0 bases and J lost 8, with 9 bases in between. The CDR3 extends over 13 amino acids. These data belong to a study of shared clonotypes between healthy human individuals. Study conclusions and caveats: Clonotypes shared by all four donors outscored non-shared clonotypes in generation probability. Although depth was large, rarefaction showed that sequencing of the sorted subsets was incomplete.

The test was conducted at deep level. In the original workflow: Because ImmunoSEQ provided only junction sequences with no quality scores, the filtering differed. The protocol was immunoSEQ multiplex PCR, while the TCRdb copy is restricted to in-frame clones and leaves out a portion. That table furnishes V, J and clone size, whereas the DNA furnished D and trimming. Of some 680,000 clones listed, 73% are singletons. The V gene is TRBV5-1, the J gene TRBJ2-1; D not resolved. The sequence was collected from a woman aged 30 to 39 in good health. Sample: memory CD4+ T cells sorted from blood. Subset indicated: CD45RA-negative fraction. The CDR3 DNA sequence: TGCGCCAGCAGCTTGGACCCGCGCGATGAGCAGTTCTTC. Translating it yields CASSLDPRDEQFF.